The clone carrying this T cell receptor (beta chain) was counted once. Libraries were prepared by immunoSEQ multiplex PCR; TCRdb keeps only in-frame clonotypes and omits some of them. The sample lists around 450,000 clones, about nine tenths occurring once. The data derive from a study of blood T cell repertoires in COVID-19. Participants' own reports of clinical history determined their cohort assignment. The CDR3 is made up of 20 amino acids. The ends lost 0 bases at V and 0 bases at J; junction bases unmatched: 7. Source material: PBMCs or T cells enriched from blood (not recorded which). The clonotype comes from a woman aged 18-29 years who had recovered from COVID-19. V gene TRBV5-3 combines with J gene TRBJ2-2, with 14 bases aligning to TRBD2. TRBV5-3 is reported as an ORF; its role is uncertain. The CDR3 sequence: CARSLARLAGGPPNTGELFF. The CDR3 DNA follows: TGTGCCAGAAGCTTGGCCCGACTAGCGGGGGGGCCCCCGAACACCGGGGAGCTGTTTTTT.